Sequencing of this TCR beta chain was carried out in a study of glioma-infiltrating T cells after dendritic cell vaccination. The germline CDR1 and CDR2 sequences are SGHRS and YFSETQ. This CDR3 contains 13 residues. V shed 4 bases, J shed 6 bases, and the junction held 7 bases outside the gene matches. Assay: immunoSEQ multiplex PCR; the TCRdb copy retains only in-frame clones and omits some. The data show tens of thousands of clones, around 85% seen once. This chain joins TRBV5-1 and TRBJ2-7, with 7 bases fitting TRBD1. Specimen: blood, collected before dendritic cell vaccination. This TCR came from a human donor with glioblastoma. CDR3 protein: CASSMGQTGEQYF. For the CDR3, the DNA is TGCGCCAGCAGCATGGGACAGACGGGCGAGCAGTACTTC.